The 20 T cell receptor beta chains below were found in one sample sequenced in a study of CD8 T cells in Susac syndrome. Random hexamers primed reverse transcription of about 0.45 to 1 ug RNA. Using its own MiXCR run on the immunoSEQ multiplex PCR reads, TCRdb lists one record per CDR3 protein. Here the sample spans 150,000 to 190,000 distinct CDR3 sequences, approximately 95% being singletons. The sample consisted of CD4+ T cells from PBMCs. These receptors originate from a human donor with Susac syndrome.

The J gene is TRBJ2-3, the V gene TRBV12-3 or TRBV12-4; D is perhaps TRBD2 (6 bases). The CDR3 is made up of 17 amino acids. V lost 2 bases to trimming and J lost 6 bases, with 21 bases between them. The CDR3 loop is CASSLSIGGAPADTQYF. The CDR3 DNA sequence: TGTGCCAGCAGTTTATCAATTGGCGGGGCTCCGGCCGATACGCAGTATTTT.

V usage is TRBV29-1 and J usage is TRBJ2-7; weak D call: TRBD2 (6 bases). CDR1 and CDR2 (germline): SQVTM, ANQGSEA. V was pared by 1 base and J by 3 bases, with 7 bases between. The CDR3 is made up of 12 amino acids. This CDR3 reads CSVEVGGYEQYF. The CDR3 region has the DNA TGCAGCGTTGAAGTGGGAGGCTACGAGCAGTACTTC.

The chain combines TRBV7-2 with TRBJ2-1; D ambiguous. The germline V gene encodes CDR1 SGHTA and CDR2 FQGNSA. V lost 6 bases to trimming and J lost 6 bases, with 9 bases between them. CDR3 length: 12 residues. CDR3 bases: TGTGCCAGCAGTCTTCCGAGCAATGAGCAGTTCTTC. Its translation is CASSLPSNEQFF. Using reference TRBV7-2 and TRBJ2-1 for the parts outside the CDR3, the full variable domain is GAGVSQSPSNKVTEKGKDVELRCDPISGHTALYWYRQSLGQGLEFLIYFQGNSAPDKSGLPSDRFSAERTGGSVSTLTIQRTQQEDSAVYLCASSLPSNEQFFGPGTRLTVL.

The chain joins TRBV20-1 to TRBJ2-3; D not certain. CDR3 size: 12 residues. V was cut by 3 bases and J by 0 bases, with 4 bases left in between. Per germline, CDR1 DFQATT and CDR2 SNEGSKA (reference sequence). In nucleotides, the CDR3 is TGCAGTGCTAGCGGTAGCACAGATACGCAGTATTTT. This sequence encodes CSASGSTDTQYF.

The CDR3 nucleotides are TGCAGCCCGGGGGGAAAGCTACATCGGCCCCAGCATTTT. It is translated as CSPGGKLHRPQHF. This rearrangement joins TRBV29-1 to TRBJ1-5, with TRBD1 as a possible D gene (5 bases). The CDR3 consists of 13 residues. Per germline, CDR1 SQVTM and CDR2 ANQGSEA. The V end was cut by 8 bases, the J end by 9 bases, with 20 bases between.

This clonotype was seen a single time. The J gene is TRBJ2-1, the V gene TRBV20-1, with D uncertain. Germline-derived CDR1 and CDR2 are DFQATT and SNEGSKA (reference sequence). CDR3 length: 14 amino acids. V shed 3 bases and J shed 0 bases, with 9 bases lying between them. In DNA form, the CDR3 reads TGCAGTGCTAGGCCAGCTAGCTCCTACAATGAGCAGTTCTTC. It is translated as CSARPASSYNEQFF.

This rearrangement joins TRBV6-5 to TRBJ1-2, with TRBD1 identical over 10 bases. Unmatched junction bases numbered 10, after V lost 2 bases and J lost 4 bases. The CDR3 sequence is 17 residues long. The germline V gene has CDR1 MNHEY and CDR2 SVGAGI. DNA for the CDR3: TGTGCCAGCAGTTACGCGATCGGGACAGGGGTTGGCTATGGCTACACCTTC. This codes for CASSYAIGTGVGYGYTF.

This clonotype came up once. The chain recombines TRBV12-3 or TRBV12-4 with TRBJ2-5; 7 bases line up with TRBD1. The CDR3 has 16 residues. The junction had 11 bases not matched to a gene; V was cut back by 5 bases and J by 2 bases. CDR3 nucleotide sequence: TGTGCCAGCAGTGCTATCCCAGGGGGTTTTCAAGAGACCCAGTACTTC. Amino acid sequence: CASSAIPGGFQETQYF.

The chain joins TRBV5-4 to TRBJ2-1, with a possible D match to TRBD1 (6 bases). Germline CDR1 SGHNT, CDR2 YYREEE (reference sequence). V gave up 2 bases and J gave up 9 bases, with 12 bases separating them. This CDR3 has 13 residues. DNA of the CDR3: TGTGCCAGCAGCTTAGGACAGTCCCTTGAGCAGTTCTTC. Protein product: CASSLGQSLEQFF.

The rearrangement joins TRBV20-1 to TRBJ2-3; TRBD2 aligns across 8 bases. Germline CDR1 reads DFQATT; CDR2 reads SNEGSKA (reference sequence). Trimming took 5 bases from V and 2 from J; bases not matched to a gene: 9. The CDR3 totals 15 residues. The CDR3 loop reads CSALIIAGITDTQYF. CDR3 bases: TGCAGTGCTTTAATTATAGCGGGGATCACAGATACGCAGTATTTT.

CDR3 nucleotides: TGCGCCAGCAGCCAAGATAACGGGGTGAATTCACCCCTCCACTTT. The encoded protein is CASSQDNGVNSPLHF. The genes are TRBV4-3 and TRBJ1-6; D not resolved. The CDR3 runs 15 residues. The V gene lost 0 bases and the J gene lost 7 bases, with 10 bases spanning the gap. Germline CDR1 and CDR2: LGHNA and YSLEER.

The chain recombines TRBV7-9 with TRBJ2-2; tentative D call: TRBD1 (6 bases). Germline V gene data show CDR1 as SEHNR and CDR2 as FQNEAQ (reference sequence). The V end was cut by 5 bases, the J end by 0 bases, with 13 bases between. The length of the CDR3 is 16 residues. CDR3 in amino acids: CASSPPGQANTGELFF. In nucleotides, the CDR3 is TGTGCCAGCAGCCCCCCGGGACAAGCGAACACCGGGGAGCTGTTTTTT.

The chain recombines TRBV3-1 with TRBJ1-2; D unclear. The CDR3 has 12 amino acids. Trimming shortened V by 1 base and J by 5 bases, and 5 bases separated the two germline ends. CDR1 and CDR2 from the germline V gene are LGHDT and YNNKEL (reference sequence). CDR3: CASSQAEYGYTF. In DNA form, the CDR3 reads TGTGCCAGCAGCCAAGCTGAATATGGCTACACCTTC. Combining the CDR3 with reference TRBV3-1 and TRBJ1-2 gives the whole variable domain DTAVSQTPKYLVTQMGNDKSIKCEQNLGHDTMYWYKQDSKKFLKIMFSYNNKELIINETVPNRFSPKSPDKAHLNLHINSLELGDSAVYFCASSQAEYGYTFGSGTRLTVV.

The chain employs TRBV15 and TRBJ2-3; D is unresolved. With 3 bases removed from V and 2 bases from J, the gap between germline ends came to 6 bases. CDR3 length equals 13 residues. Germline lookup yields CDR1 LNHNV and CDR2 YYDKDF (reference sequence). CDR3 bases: TGTGCCACCAGCAGGGGATACACAGATACGCAGTATTTT. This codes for CATSRGYTDTQYF. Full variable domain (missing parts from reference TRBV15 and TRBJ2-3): DAMVIQNPRYQVTQFGKPVTLSCSQTLNHNVMYWYQQKSSQAPKLLFHYYDKDFNNEADTPDNFQSRRPNTSFCFLDIRSPGLGDTAMYLCATSRGYTDTQYFGPGTRLTVL.

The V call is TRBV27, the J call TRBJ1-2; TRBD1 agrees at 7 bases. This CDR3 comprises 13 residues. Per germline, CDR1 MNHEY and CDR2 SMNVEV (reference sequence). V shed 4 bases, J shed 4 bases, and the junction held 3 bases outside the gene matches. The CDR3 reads CASSSDRFYGYTF. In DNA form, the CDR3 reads TGTGCCAGCAGTTCGGACAGGTTCTATGGCTACACCTTC.

The CDR3 DNA follows: TGTGCCAGCAGTTACAGGGGTGAGCAGTTCTTC. Translation gives CASSYRGEQFF. The chain recombines TRBV6-2 or TRBV6-3 with TRBJ2-1; D is perhaps TRBD1 (5 bases). Trimming took 2 bases from V and 9 from J, leaving 5 bases between them. CDR3 length equals 11 residues. The germline CDR1 and CDR2 sequences are MNHEY and SVGEGT.

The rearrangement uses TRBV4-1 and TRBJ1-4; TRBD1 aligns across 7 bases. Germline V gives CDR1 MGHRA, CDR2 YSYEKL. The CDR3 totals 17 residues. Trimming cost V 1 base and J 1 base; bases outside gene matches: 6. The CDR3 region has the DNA TGCGCCAGCAGCCAAGGTCTCCAGGGGGGAACTAATGAAAAACTGTTTTTT. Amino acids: CASSQGLQGGTNEKLFF.

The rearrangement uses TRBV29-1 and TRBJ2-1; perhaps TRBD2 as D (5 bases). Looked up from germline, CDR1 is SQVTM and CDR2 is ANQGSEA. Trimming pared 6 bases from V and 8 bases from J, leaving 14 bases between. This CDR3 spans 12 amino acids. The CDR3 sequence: CSVRTLRDEQFF. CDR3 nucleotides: TGCAGCGTGAGGACTCTTCGTGATGAGCAGTTCTTC.

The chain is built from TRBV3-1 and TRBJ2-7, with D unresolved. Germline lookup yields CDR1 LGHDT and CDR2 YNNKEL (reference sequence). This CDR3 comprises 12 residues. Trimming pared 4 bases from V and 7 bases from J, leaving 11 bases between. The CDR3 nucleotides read TGTGCCAGCAGCCCCCAAGTAGGTGAGCAGTACTTC. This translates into CASSPQVGEQYF.

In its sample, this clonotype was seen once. CDR3 coding DNA: TGCAGCACTGGACAGGGTGGGGTCTCCGAGCAGTACTTC. Translated: CSTGQGGVSEQYF. V is TRBV29-1 and J is TRBJ2-7, with TRBD1 identical over 8 bases. The junction had 12 bases not matched to a gene; V was cut back by 8 bases and J by 6 bases. CDR1 is SQVTM, CDR2 ANQGSEA, per germline. The CDR3 has 13 amino acids.